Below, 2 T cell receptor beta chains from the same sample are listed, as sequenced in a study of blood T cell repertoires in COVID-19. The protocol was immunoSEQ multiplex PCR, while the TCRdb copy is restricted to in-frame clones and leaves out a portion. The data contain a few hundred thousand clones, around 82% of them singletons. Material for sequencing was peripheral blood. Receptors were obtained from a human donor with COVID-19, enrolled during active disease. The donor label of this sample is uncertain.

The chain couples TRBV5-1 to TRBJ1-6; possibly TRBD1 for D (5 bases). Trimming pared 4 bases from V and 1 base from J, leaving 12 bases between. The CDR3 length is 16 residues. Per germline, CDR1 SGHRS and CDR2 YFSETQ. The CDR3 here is CASSPRQGSYNSPLHF. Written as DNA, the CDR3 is TGCGCCAGCAGCCCCCGGCAGGGTTCCTATAATTCACCCCTCCACTTT.

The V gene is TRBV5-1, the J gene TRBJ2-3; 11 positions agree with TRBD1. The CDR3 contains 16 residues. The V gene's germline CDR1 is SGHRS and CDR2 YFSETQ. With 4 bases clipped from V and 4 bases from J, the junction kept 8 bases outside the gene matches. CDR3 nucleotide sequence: TGCGCCAGCAGCGGATCCGGGACAGGGGGGTCAGATACGCAGTATTTT. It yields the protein CASSGSGTGGSDTQYF.